Listed here is a single TCR beta chain. Germline lookup yields CDR1 MDHEN and CDR2 SYDVKM. Trimming removed 7 bases from V and 4 bases from J, with 19 bases in between. The CDR3 is 15 amino acids. This record comes from a study of blood T cell repertoires in COVID-19. At the level of the study: Samples representing acute and convalescent COVID-19 were sourced from the United States, Italy and Spain. Sources were T cells, B-cell-depleted T cells, or PBMCs; the material itself was cDNA or gDNA.

The authors' processing: Estimated nucleated cell counts came from reference gene primer amplification. Measured with immunoSEQ multiplex PCR; TCRdb has only the in-frame clones, and not every one. That table furnishes V, J and clone size, whereas the DNA furnished D and trimming. Of about 26,000 clones in the sample, approximately 93% were seen once. This TCR was recovered from a human donor with active COVID-19. The donor label of this sample is uncertain. The sample was peripheral blood. V gene TRBV28 combines with J gene TRBJ1-2, with D possibly TRBD1 on 6 matching bases. The CDR3: CASTTGGPGSYGYTF. The CDR3 coding sequence is TGTGCCAGCACCACCGGGGGGCCAGGATCCTATGGCTACACCTTC.